These 8 T cell receptor beta chains were sequenced from one sample in a study of cytomegalovirus exposure and HLA in healthy donors. The repertoire was sequenced with immunoSEQ multiplex PCR; TCRdb's copy has only in-frame clones and lacks some. The profile shows over 100,000 clones, about nine tenths of them singletons. The material sequenced was PBMCs. These TCRs come from a woman aged 18 to 35 in good health and CMV-seronegative.

The rearrangement uses TRBV7-2 and TRBJ2-7, with 9 bases identical to TRBD2. Germline assignment: CDR1 SGHTA and CDR2 FQGNSA. With V trimmed by 2 bases and J by 1 base, 6 bases remained unmatched. The CDR3 sequence is 16 residues long. The DNA of the CDR3 is TGTGCCAGCAGCTTAATAGCGGGAGCATCTTCCTACGAGCAGTACTTC. This gives the protein CASSLIAGASSYEQYF. Using reference TRBV7-2 and TRBJ2-7 for the parts outside the CDR3, the full variable domain is GAGVSQSPSNKVTEKGKDVELRCDPISGHTALYWYRQSLGQGLEFLIYFQGNSAPDKSGLPSDRFSAERTGGSVSTLTIQRTQQEDSAVYLCASSLIAGASSYEQYFGPGTRLTVT.

This sequence joins TRBV7-2 and TRBJ1-2, with D possibly TRBD1 on 5 matching bases. The CDR3 contains 13 residues. V dropped 5 bases and J dropped 6 bases, with 13 bases sitting between them. CDR1 and CDR2 from the germline V gene are SGHTA and FQGNSA. CDR3 DNA: TGTGCCAGCAGCCCAAGTTCACAGGATGGCTACACCTTC. Encoded protein: CASSPSSQDGYTF.

This sequence joins TRBV19 and TRBJ2-5; 13 bases agree with TRBD2. Trimming took 4 bases from V and 5 from J; bases not matched to a gene: 13. Germline values: CDR1 LNHDA, CDR2 SQIVND (reference sequence). The CDR3 totals 18 residues. The CDR3 reads CASSNQLAGGPSEETQYF. The CDR3 nucleotides are TGTGCCAGTAGTAACCAACTAGCGGGAGGGCCATCGGAGGAGACCCAGTACTTC.

CDR3 in DNA: TGTGCCAGCAGGGGACAGGGGGCGAATGAAAAACTGTTTTTT. Its protein is CASRGQGANEKLFF. The V call is TRBV6-6, the J call TRBJ1-4, with TRBD1 identical over 12 bases. J lost 5 bases, V lost 6 bases, and 1 base had no gene match. From germline, CDR1 is MNHNY and CDR2 SVGAGI (reference sequence). This CDR3 is built from 14 residues.

This chain uses TRBV13 with TRBJ2-7; a weak D match, TRBD1 (6 bases). Germline V gene sequence: CDR1 PRHDT, CDR2 FYEKMQ (reference sequence). CDR3 size: 14 residues. V gave up 3 bases and J gave up 2 bases, with 11 bases separating them. This CDR3 is CASSLGQGTYEQYF. The CDR3 DNA follows: TGTGCCAGCAGCTTGGGTCAGGGGACCTACGAGCAGTACTTC.

The rearrangement links TRBV6-6 to TRBJ1-5; 7 nucleotides agree with TRBD1. Per the germline V gene, CDR1 is MNHNY and CDR2 is SVGAGI (reference sequence). The J segment lost 7 bases and the V segment lost 6 bases, leaving 12 bases of the junction unmatched. There are 15 residues in the CDR3. The CDR3 sequence is CASSPRGQGEQPQHF. The CDR3 DNA sequence: TGTGCCAGCAGCCCCCGCGGGCAGGGGGAGCAGCCCCAGCATTTT.

The gene calls are TRBV4-1 and TRBJ2-2; D call uncertain. Germline assignment: CDR1 MGHRA and CDR2 YSYEKL. The CDR3 runs to 14 residues. V was cut by 2 bases and J by 4 bases, with 8 bases left in between. The CDR3 bases are TGCGCCAGCAGCCAAAGGAGCATCACCGGGGAGCTGTTTTTT. Translated: CASSQRSITGELFF.

The chain has TRBV5-1 and TRBJ1-2; 7 nucleotides match TRBD1. V shed 0 bases, J shed 8 bases, and the junction held 4 bases outside the gene matches. This CDR3 spans 13 amino acids. Germline V gene lookup returns CDR1 SGHRS and CDR2 YFSETQ. The CDR3 DNA follows: TGCGCCAGCAGCTTGGGACAGGGCCTCGGCTACACCTTC. Its translation is CASSLGQGLGYTF.